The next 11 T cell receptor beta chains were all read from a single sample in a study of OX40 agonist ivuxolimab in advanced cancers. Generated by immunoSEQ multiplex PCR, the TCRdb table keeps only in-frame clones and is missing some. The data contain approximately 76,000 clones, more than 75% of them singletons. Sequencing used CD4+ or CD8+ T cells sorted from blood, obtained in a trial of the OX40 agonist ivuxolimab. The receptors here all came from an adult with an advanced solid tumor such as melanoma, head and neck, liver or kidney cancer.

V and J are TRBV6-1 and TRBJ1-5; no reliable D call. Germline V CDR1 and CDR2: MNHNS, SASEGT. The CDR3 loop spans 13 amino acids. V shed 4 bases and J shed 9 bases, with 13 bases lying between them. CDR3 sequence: CASSADKGRPQHF. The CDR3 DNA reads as TGTGCCAGCAGTGCAGACAAAGGGAGGCCCCAGCATTTT.

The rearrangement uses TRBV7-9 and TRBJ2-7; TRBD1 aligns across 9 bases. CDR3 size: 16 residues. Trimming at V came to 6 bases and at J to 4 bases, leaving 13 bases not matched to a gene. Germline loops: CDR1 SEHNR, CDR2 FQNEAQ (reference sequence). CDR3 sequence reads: CASRPIGTGRQYEQYF. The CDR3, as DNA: TGTGCCAGCAGGCCCATAGGGACAGGGAGACAGTACGAGCAGTACTTC.

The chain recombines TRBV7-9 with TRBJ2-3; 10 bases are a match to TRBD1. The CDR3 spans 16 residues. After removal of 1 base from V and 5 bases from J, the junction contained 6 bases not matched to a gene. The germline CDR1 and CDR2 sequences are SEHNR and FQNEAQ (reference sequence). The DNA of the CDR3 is TGTGCCAGCAGCTTAGGGCCGGGACAGGGGCGAGATACGCAGTATTTT. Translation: CASSLGPGQGRDTQYF.

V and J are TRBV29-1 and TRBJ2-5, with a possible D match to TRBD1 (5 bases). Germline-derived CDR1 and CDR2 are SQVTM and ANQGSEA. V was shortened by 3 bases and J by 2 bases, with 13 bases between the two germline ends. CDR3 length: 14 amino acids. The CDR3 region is CSVESGPLQETQYF. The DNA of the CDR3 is TGCAGCGTTGAGTCAGGGCCGTTGCAAGAGACCCAGTACTTC. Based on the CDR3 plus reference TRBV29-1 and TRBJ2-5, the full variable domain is SAVISQKPSRDICQRGTSLTIQCQVDSQVTMMFWYRQQPGQSLTLIATANQGSEATYESGFVIDKFPISRPNLTFSTLTVSNMSPEDSSIYLCSVESGPLQETQYFGPGTRLLVL.

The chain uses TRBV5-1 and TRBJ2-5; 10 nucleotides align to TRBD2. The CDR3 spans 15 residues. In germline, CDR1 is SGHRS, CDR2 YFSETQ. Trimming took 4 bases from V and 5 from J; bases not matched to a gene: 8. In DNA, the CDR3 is TGCGCCAGCAGCGCCGGGACTAGCGTTCGCGAGACCCAGTACTTC. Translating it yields CASSAGTSVRETQYF.

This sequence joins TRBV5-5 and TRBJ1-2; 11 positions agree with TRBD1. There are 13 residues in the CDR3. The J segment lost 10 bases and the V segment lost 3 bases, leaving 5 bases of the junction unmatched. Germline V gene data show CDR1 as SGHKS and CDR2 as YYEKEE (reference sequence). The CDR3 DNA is TGTGCCAGCAGCTCGGGACAGGGGGAACTCTACACCTTC. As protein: CASSSGQGELYTF.

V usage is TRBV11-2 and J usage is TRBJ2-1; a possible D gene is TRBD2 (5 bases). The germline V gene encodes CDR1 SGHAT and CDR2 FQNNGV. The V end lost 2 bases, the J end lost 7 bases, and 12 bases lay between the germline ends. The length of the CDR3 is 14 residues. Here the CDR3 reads CASSLSPGKNEQFF. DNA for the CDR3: TGTGCCAGCAGCTTATCGCCGGGGAAGAATGAGCAGTTCTTC.

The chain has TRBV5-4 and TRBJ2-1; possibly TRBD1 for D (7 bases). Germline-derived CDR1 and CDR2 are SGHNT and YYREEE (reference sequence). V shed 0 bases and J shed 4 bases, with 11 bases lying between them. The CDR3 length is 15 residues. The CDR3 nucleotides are TGTGCCAGCAGCTTGGGCGGGACAGTTTACAATGAGCAGTTCTTC. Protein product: CASSLGGTVYNEQFF.

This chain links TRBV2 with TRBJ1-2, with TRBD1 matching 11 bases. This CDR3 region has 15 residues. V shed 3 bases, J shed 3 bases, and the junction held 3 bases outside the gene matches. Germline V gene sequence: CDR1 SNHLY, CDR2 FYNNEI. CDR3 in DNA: TGTGCCAGCAGTGAGTGGACAGGGGGCGACTATGGCTACACCTTC. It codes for CASSEWTGGDYGYTF.

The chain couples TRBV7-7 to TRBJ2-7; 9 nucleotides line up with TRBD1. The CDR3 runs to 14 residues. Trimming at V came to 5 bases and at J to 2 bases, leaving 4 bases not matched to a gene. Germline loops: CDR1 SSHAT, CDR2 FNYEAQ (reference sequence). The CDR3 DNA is TGTGCCAGCAGCCCGGGGACAGGGACCTACGAGCAGTACTTC. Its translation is CASSPGTGTYEQYF. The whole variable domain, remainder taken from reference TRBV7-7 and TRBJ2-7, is GAGVSQSPRYKVTKRGQDVTLRCDPISSHATLYWYQQALGQGPEFLTYFNYEAQPDKSGLPSDRFSAERPEGSISTLTIQRTEQRDSAMYRCASSPGTGTYEQYFGPGTRLTVT.

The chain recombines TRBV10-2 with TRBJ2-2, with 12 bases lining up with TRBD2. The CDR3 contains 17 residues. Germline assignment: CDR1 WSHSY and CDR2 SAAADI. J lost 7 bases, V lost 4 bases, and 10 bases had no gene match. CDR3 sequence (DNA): TGCGCCAGCAGTGCCGCCCCCGGACTAGCGGGAATCGGGGAGCTGTTTTTT. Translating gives CASSAAPGLAGIGELFF.